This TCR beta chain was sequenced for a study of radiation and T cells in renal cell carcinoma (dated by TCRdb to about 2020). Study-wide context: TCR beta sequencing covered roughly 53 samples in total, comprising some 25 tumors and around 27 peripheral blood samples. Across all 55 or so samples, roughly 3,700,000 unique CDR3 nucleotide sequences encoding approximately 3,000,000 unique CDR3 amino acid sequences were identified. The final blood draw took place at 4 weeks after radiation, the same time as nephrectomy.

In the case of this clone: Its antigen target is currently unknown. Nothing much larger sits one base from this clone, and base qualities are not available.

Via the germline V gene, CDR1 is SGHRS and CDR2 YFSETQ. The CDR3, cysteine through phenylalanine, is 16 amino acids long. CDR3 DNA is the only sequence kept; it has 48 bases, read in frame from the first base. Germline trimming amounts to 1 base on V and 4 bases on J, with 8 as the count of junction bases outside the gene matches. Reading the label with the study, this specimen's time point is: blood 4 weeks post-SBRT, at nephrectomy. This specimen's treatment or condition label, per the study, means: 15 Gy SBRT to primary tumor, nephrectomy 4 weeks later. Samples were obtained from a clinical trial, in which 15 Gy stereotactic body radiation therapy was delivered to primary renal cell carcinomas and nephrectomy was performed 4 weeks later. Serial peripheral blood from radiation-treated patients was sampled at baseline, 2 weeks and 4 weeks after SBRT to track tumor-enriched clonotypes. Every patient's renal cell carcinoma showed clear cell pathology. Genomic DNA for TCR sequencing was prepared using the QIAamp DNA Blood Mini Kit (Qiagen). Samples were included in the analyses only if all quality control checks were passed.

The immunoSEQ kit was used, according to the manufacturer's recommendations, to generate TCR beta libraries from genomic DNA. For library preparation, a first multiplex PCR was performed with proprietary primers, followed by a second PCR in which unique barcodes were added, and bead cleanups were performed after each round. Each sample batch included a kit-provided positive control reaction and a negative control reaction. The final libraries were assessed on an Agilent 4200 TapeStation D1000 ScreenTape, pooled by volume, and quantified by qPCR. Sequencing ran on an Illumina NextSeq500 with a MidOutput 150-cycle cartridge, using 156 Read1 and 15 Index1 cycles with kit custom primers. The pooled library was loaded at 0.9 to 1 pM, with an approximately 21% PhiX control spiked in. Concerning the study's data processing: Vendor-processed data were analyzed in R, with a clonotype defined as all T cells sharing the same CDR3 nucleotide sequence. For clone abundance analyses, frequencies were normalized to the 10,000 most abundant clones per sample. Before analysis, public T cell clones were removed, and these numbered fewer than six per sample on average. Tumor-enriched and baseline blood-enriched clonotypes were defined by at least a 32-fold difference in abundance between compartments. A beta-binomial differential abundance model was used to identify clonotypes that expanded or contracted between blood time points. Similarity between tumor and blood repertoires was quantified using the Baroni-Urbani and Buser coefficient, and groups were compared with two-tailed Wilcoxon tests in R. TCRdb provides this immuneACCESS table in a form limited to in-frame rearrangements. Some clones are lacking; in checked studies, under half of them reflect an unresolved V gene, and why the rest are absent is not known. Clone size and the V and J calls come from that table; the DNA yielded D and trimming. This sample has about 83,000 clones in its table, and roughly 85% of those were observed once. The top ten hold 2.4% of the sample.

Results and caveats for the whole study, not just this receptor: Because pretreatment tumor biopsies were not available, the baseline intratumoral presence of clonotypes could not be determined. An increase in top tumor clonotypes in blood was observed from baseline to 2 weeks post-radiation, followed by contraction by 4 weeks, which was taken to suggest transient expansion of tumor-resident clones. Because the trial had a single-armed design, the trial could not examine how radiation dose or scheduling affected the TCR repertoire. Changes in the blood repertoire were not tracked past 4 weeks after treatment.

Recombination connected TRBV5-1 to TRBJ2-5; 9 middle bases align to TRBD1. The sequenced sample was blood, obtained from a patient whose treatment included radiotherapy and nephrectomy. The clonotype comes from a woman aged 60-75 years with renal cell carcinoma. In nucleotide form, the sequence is TGCGCCAGCAGCTTGCATACAGGGGGCAAGGGAGAGACCCAGTACTTC. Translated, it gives CASSLHTGGKGETQYF.